The 26 T cell receptor beta chains given below trace back to one sample, sequenced in a study of radiotherapy plus CTLA-4 blockade in lung cancer. The method was immunoSEQ multiplex PCR; TCRdb's version includes in-frame clones alone and lacks a portion of them. The sample yields 24,000 or so clones, about two thirds seen once. Source: peripheral blood, taken from a patient treated with radiotherapy plus ipilimumab. These receptors were collected from a human donor with non-small cell lung cancer whose response to radiotherapy plus ipilimumab could not be evaluated.

A few counts support this clone. V and J are TRBV7-9 and TRBJ1-2; 8 bases are a match to TRBD1. Germline CDR1 reads SEHNR; CDR2 reads FQNEAQ (reference sequence). The V gene end was trimmed by 5 bases and the J gene end by 7 bases; junction bases not matched to a gene: 9. CDR3 size: 14 residues. The DNA for the CDR3 is TGTGCCAGCAGCAAGGACAGGGTTGGTCCTGGCTACACCTTC. This translates into CASSKDRVGPGYTF.

The rearrangement joins TRBV5-1 to TRBJ2-2, with D perhaps TRBD1 (5 bases). V shed 5 bases and J shed 4 bases, with 15 bases lying between them. The CDR3 has 15 residues. Germline-derived CDR1 and CDR2 are SGHRS and YFSETQ. This chain's CDR3 is CASSIVQAGTGELFF. The CDR3 DNA follows: TGCGCCAGCAGTATTGTACAGGCCGGCACCGGGGAGCTGTTTTTT.

The chain uses TRBV19 and TRBJ1-5; no clear D gene. The CDR3 runs to 16 residues. V was pared by 8 bases and J by 0 bases, with 17 bases between. Germline V gene lookup returns CDR1 LNHDA and CDR2 SQIVND (reference sequence). DNA of the CDR3: TGTGCCAGTCTCCTCTCATCACTCCTTAGCAATCAGCCCCAGCATTTT. It translates to CASLLSSLLSNQPQHF.

The rearrangement uses TRBV11-2 and TRBJ2-4; D gene unclear. In germline, CDR1 is SGHAT, CDR2 FQNNGV. The CDR3 covers 12 residues. The ends were cut back, 4 bases at V and 7 bases at J, with 8 bases in the middle. This CDR3 reads CASSYSRNIQYF. In nucleotides, the CDR3 is TGTGCCAGCAGCTACAGTCGGAACATTCAGTACTTC.

The V call is TRBV5-1, the J call TRBJ2-7; 13 bases map to TRBD2. Germline values: CDR1 SGHRS, CDR2 YFSETQ. J gave up 7 bases and V 0 bases, and 4 bases lay outside the gene matches. This CDR3 contains 15 residues. The DNA for the CDR3 is TGCGCCAGCAGCTTGGGACTAGCGGGAGGATGGGAGCAGTACTTC. The encoded protein is CASSLGLAGGWEQYF. The full variable domain, its missing parts supplied by reference TRBV5-1 and TRBJ2-7, is KAGVTQTPRYLIKTRGQQVTLSCSPISGHRSVSWYQQTPGQGLQFLFEYFSETQRNKGNFPGRFSGRQFSNSRSEMNVSTLELGDSALYLCASSLGLAGGWEQYFGPGTRLTVT.

The V and J genes are TRBV7-6 and TRBJ2-7; 10 nucleotides agree with TRBD1. The germline CDR1 and CDR2 sequences are SGHVS and FNYEAQ. This CDR3 is built from 13 residues. With V trimmed by 3 bases and J by 7 bases, 3 bases remained unmatched. This chain's CDR3 is CASSLTGGREQYF. The CDR3 DNA sequence: TGTGCCAGCAGCTTGACAGGGGGCAGAGAGCAGTACTTC.

J is TRBJ2-3 and V is TRBV6-6, with 9 bases aligning to TRBD2. Germline CDR1 reads MNHNY; CDR2 reads SVGAGI (reference sequence). V dropped 5 bases and J dropped 6; count of bases not matched to a gene: 6. CDR3 length: 14 residues. Here the CDR3 reads CASSQTSGQDTQYF. CDR3 nucleotides: TGTGCCAGCAGTCAGACTAGCGGACAGGATACGCAGTATTTT.

This chain links TRBV19 with TRBJ2-7, with TRBD2 matching 13 bases. This CDR3 spans 14 amino acids. Trimming at V came to 4 bases and at J to 8 bases, leaving 5 bases not matched to a gene. CDR1 is LNHDA, CDR2 SQIVND, per germline (reference sequence). CDR3 protein: CASSKTSGRAKQYF. In DNA form, the CDR3 reads TGTGCCAGTAGTAAAACTAGCGGGAGGGCCAAGCAGTACTTC.

This clone was seen a few times. The V call is TRBV6-6, the J call TRBJ2-7; 8 bases line up with TRBD1. The CDR3 has 15 residues. Germline V gives CDR1 MNHNY, CDR2 SVGAGI (reference sequence). V shed 5 bases and J 5 bases; nucleotides not matched to a gene: 11. The CDR3 region has the DNA TGTGCCAGCAGTGGCCTCAGGGGGCTTAGGGACGAGCAGTACTTC. The encoded protein is CASSGLRGLRDEQYF.

V gene TRBV6-1 combines with J gene TRBJ1-1; D uncertain. This CDR3 has 13 residues. Germline V gene data show CDR1 as MNHNS and CDR2 as SASEGT. Trimming stripped 4 bases from V and 5 bases from J, with 11 bases between. CDR3 in DNA: TGTGCCAGCAGTGTCACGGAGTTGACTGAAGCTTTCTTT. It codes for CASSVTELTEAFF.

The rearrangement links TRBV5-1 to TRBJ2-7; perhaps TRBD1 as D (6 bases). The CDR3 contains 14 residues. Trimming shortened V by 0 bases and J by 6 bases, and 13 bases separated the two germline ends. CDR1 and CDR2 from the germline V gene are SGHRS and YFSETQ. CDR3 sequence: CASSLDRAPSEQYF. The CDR3 bases are TGCGCCAGCAGCTTGGACAGGGCCCCCTCCGAGCAGTACTTC.

The V gene is TRBV27, the J gene TRBJ1-5; D uncertain. The V gene lost 2 bases and the J gene lost 1 base, with 6 bases spanning the gap. The CDR3 contains 14 residues. The germline V gene encodes CDR1 MNHEY and CDR2 SMNVEV (reference sequence). The CDR3 reads CASSLRESNQPQHF. The CDR3 bases are TGTGCCAGCAGTTTACGGGAGAGCAATCAGCCCCAGCATTTT.

V and J are TRBV5-1 and TRBJ1-1, with 7 bases identical to TRBD1. Germline V CDR1 and CDR2: SGHRS, YFSETQ. The CDR3 has 16 residues. V shed 4 bases and J 1 base; nucleotides not matched to a gene: 10. The CDR3 sequence: CASSRTQGPGNTEAFF. The CDR3 DNA reads as TGCGCCAGCAGCAGGACACAGGGGCCGGGGAACACTGAAGCTTTCTTT.

This clone was seen only once. J is TRBJ2-5 and V is TRBV9; 7 bases map to TRBD2. CDR3 length equals 15 residues. The germline V gene encodes CDR1 SGDLS and CDR2 YYNGEE. V shed 0 bases and J 5 bases; nucleotides not matched to a gene: 7. CDR3 residues: CASSVGSLGGETQYF. In DNA form, the CDR3 reads TGTGCCAGCAGCGTAGGAAGCCTGGGGGGGGAGACCCAGTACTTC.

The rearrangement joins TRBV25-1 to TRBJ2-1; 9 nucleotides match TRBD1. Germline CDR1 MGHDK, CDR2 SYGVNS. This CDR3 has 15 residues. J lost 7 bases, V lost 1 base, and 5 bases had no gene match. The CDR3 DNA is TGTGCCAGCAGTGAATCGGACAGGGGCCTGAATGAGCAGTTCTTC. Its protein product is CASSESDRGLNEQFF.

The chain combines TRBV10-1 with TRBJ2-1; 7 bases are a match to TRBD2. The CDR3 totals 15 residues. Germline values: CDR1 WNHNN, CDR2 SYGVQD (reference sequence). J gave up 6 bases and V 3 bases, and 8 bases lay outside the gene matches. The CDR3 DNA follows: TGCGCCAGCAGTGATGGTGGGACGGGAGGCAATGAGCAGTTCTTC. It encodes CASSDGGTGGNEQFF.

This chain connects TRBV27 to TRBJ2-7; D is unclear. With 5 bases removed from V and 6 bases from J, the gap between germline ends came to 14 bases. The CDR3 covers 13 residues. Germline V gene lookup returns CDR1 MNHEY and CDR2 SMNVEV (reference sequence). Here the CDR3 DNA reads TGTGCCAGCAGTCCTAATCTCCCACTCGAGCAGTACTTC. Translated, it gives CASSPNLPLEQYF.

The chain has TRBV6-5 and TRBJ1-3; D unclear. The CDR3 has 15 residues. V gave up 6 bases and J gave up 0 bases, with 12 bases separating them. Germline V lookup: CDR1 MNHEY, CDR2 SVGAGI. Here the CDR3 DNA reads TGTGCCAGCAGCATAACAGAGAGCTCTGGAAACACCATATATTTT. Its translation is CASSITESSGNTIYF.

The chain carries TRBV11-3 and TRBJ1-1; no definite D call. There are 15 residues in the CDR3. Germline CDR1 SGHNT, CDR2 YENEEA. Trimming took 5 bases from V and 4 from J, leaving 17 bases between them. The chain's CDR3 is CASSPRLEEGTEAFF. Written as DNA, the CDR3 is TGTGCCAGCAGCCCCCGACTGGAGGAGGGCACTGAAGCTTTCTTT.

CDR3 DNA sequence: TGTGCCATTCAGGACAGATCTAACTATGGCTACACCTTC. Protein sequence: CAIQDRSNYGYTF. The rearrangement uses TRBV6-6 and TRBJ1-2, with TRBD1 as a possible D gene (6 bases). Trimming took 10 bases from V and 0 from J, leaving 12 bases between them. CDR3 length: 13 residues. Looked up from germline, CDR1 is MNHNY and CDR2 is SVGAGI (reference sequence).

V usage is TRBV6-5 and J usage is TRBJ1-6; no firm D call. CDR1 MNHEY and CDR2 SVGAGI come from the germline V gene. The CDR3 consists of 15 residues. The V end lost 8 bases, the J end lost 1 base, and 12 bases lay between the germline ends. The CDR3 sequence is CASRRAISYNSPLHF. The CDR3 coding sequence is TGTGCCAGCCGGCGGGCCATTTCCTATAATTCACCCCTCCACTTT.

The V and J genes are TRBV29-1 and TRBJ1-2; no clear D. The ends were cut back, 4 bases at V and 6 bases at J, with 9 bases in the middle. Germline V gene data show CDR1 as SQVTM and CDR2 as ANQGSEA. This CDR3 spans 11 amino acids. CDR3 in DNA: TGCAGCGTTGGTCCTGCAGATGGCTACACCTTC. This gives the protein CSVGPADGYTF.

The chain's CDR3 is CASSLEPSGYNEQFF. The CDR3 DNA sequence: TGCGCCAGCAGCTTGGAGCCTAGCGGCTACAATGAGCAGTTCTTC. The rearrangement joins TRBV5-1 to TRBJ2-1; TRBD2 agrees at 7 bases. The CDR3 length is 15 residues. The germline CDR1 and CDR2 sequences are SGHRS and YFSETQ. Trimming cost V 0 bases and J 3 bases; bases outside gene matches: 3. Full variable domain (missing parts from reference TRBV5-1 and TRBJ2-1): KAGVTQTPRYLIKTRGQQVTLSCSPISGHRSVSWYQQTPGQGLQFLFEYFSETQRNKGNFPGRFSGRQFSNSRSEMNVSTLELGDSALYLCASSLEPSGYNEQFFGPGTRLTVL.

This clone turned up a few times. The rearrangement joins TRBV19 to TRBJ2-7; 13 bases line up with TRBD2. This CDR3 has 15 amino acids. After removal of 5 bases from V and 3 bases from J, the junction contained 4 bases not matched to a gene. CDR1 LNHDA and CDR2 SQIVND come from the germline V gene (reference sequence). The CDR3 spells CASSLRTSGSYEQYF. The CDR3, as DNA: TGTGCCAGTAGTCTACGGACTAGCGGGAGCTACGAGCAGTACTTC.

This clone appeared a few times. The V gene is TRBV2, the J gene TRBJ1-4; TRBD1 is a possible D gene (5 bases). There are 14 residues in the CDR3. V lost 4 bases to trimming and J lost 8 bases, with 14 bases between them. CDR1 and CDR2 from the germline V gene are SNHLY and FYNNEI. The CDR3 nucleotides are TGTGCCAGCAGTGGCCCGGGGAGGGGAGAAAAACTGTTTTTT. This translates into CASSGPGRGEKLFF.

The V and J genes are TRBV18 and TRBJ2-6, with D tentatively TRBD1 (6 bases). V lost 7 bases and J lost 3, with 13 bases in between. From germline, CDR1 is KGHSH and CDR2 LQKENI. The CDR3 extends over 15 amino acids. The CDR3 is CASFRPGVGANVLTF. CDR3 coding DNA: TGTGCCAGCTTCAGACCAGGGGTTGGGGCCAACGTCCTGACTTTC. Complete variable domain (other parts from reference TRBV18 and TRBJ2-6): NAGVMQNPRHLVRRRGQEARLRCSPMKGHSHVYWYRQLPEEGLKFMVYLQKENIIDESGMPKERFSAEFPKEGPSILRIQQVVRGDSAAYFCASFRPGVGANVLTFGAGSRLTVL.